This entry features one T cell receptor beta chain sequence. Which antigen it targets is not known. Nothing much larger sits one base from this clone, and base qualities are not available. These data are taken from a study of spatial heterogeneity in lung cancer (dated by TCRdb to between 2019 and 2020). General notes on the study: Beta-chain transcripts were consistently detected in greater numbers than alpha-chain transcripts, which likely reflects a higher abundance of beta-chain transcripts. TCR alpha and beta repertoires were quantitatively compared across multiple tumor regions, matched nontumor lung and blood in non-small cell lung cancer. Both alpha and beta chains were TCR-sequenced in samples taken at surgery, namely 220 tumor regions, 62 to 65 matched nontumor lung samples and 55 to 60 PBMC samples. In the raw uncorrected reads, each unique combination of TCR and UMI appeared more than ten times on average. Nonsynonymous mutation counts, determined by whole-exome sequencing of tumor tissue, were related to TCR repertoire features.

Per the publication, the time point label means: sample taken at primary tumor resection. TCR sequencing used whole RNA extracted from tumor and nontumor lung tissue, or from cryopreserved PBMC samples, without cell sorting. The donors were 72 patients from the lung TRACERx cohort who had early-stage, untreated non-small cell lung cancer. Patients were selected for TCR sequencing only if sufficient RNA was available from at least two tumor regions. Overall study outcomes, separate from this receptor: Confirming at a functional level the hypothesis that regional TCRs recognize regional mutations was considered to require additional single-cell paired TCR alpha and beta sequencing. Ubiquitous expanded tumor TCRs were detected in blood more often at tumor resection than at routine follow-up.

Receptors were amplified or captured by 5' RACE. These reads were obtained on a NextSeq 500. In the TCR library protocol, a unique molecular identifier was attached to each TCR cDNA molecule so that PCR and sequencing errors could be corrected. The source study handled its data this way. Decombinator tools were used for TCR identification, UMI-based error correction and CDR3 extraction. Expanded TCRs were defined as those above a frequency of 2 per 1,000, corresponding to the top 1% of the tumor frequency distribution. Renyi diversity was calculated using the R vegan package after each repertoire was subsampled 100 times to 5,000 TCRs. CDR3 similarity networks were constructed using string-kernel similarity of amino acid triplets, with links drawn between CDR3s whose pairwise similarity was above 0.82. TCRdb passed the public sequencing reads through fastp at Q25 and MiXCR, retaining productive beta sequences. Under each unique CDR3 protein, matching rows form one entry showing the most common genes and DNA. These V and J calls derive from TCRdb rather than the authors' analysis. The sample contains tens of thousands of distinct CDR3 sequences, about an eighth of them found a single time. The ten top clones hold roughly 6.7% of the sample.

This sample comprised PBMCs, obtained at surgery. The receptor comes from a male donor with early-stage non-small cell lung cancer.

The nucleotide sequence reads as follows: TGTGCCAGCAGTCTCACTATGGTTGGTGAAGCTTTCTTT. This codes for CASSLTMVGEAFF. The rearranged segments are TRBV6-6 and TRBJ1-1; too little of a D gene remains to name it. V is reduced by 5 bases and J by 7 bases, leaving a spacing of 14 bases between them. In the germline V gene (reference sequence), CDR1 corresponds to MNHNY and CDR2 to SVGAGI. The CDR3, from cysteine to phenylalanine, totals 13 residues. Only CDR3 DNA remains: 39 bases, in frame from the first base.